These 3 T cell receptor beta chains originate from one sample sequenced in a study of graft-versus-host responses after intestinal transplantation. The antigens for these receptors are not known. Repertoires were generated with immunoSEQ multiplex PCR, while TCRdb's copy carries only in-frame clones and drops some. The data contain about 41,000 clones, around 96% of them singletons. This specimen was unstimulated CD8+ T cells sorted from spleen or lymph node cells, taken before transplant. The receptors derive from a human donor who was the organ donor for an intestinal transplant.

V usage is TRBV4-2 and J usage is TRBJ1-5; maybe TRBD1 (6 bases). Germline CDR1 reads LGHNA; CDR2 reads YNFKEQ. The CDR3 contains 15 residues. The V end was cut by 3 bases, the J end by 7 bases, with 16 bases between. CDR3 DNA: TGTGCCAGCAGCCACGCCCCCTTTAGGGGGCAGCCCCAGCATTTT. Protein: CASSHAPFRGQPQHF.

In this sample, this clone turned up once. The chain joins TRBV7-2 to TRBJ2-7; TRBD2 aligns across 7 bases. Germline V gene data show CDR1 as SGHTA and CDR2 as FQGNSA. CDR3 size: 16 residues. After removal of 3 bases from V and 2 bases from J, the junction contained 10 bases not matched to a gene. CDR3 bases: TGTGCCAGCAGCTTCGGGATCTCAAGCGGGGCCTACGAGCAGTACTTC. Protein sequence: CASSFGISSGAYEQYF.

The chain joins TRBV5-1 to TRBJ2-3; 10 bases are shared with TRBD1. With V trimmed by 3 bases and J by 3 bases, 7 bases remained unmatched. The CDR3 runs 16 residues. Germline CDR1 and CDR2: SGHRS and YFSETQ. CDR3 coding DNA: TGCGCCAGCAGCTCCGGGACAGGGGTGAATACAGATACGCAGTATTTT. This translates into CASSSGTGVNTDTQYF.